This TCR beta chain was found in a study of shared clonotypes between healthy human individuals. Study-wide points: Sequencing of the sorted subsets was shown by rarefaction to be incomplete despite large depth.

The V end was cut by 2 bases, the J end by 4 bases, with 2 bases between. Germline CDR1 reads DFQATT; CDR2 reads SNEGSKA (reference sequence). The CDR3 length is 10 residues. For this clone: Antigen specificity is unknown.

At the deep level, the assay was run. Original analysis: Filtering of immunoSEQ junctional sequences could not match full-length read filtering. Data came from immunoSEQ multiplex PCR; TCRdb stores just in-frame clones and leaves some out. That table furnishes V, J and clone size, whereas the DNA furnished D and trimming. This repertoire shows fewer than 400,000 clones, around 72% found once; its top ten account for around a tenth. This chain uses TRBV20-1 with TRBJ2-5; D uncertain. The sequence was collected from a man younger than 40 in good health. Sample: memory CD4+ T cells sorted from blood. The subset was: CD45RA-negative fraction. The CDR3 spells CSARTETQYF. The DNA of the CDR3 is TGCAGTGCTAGAACAGAGACCCAGTACTTC.